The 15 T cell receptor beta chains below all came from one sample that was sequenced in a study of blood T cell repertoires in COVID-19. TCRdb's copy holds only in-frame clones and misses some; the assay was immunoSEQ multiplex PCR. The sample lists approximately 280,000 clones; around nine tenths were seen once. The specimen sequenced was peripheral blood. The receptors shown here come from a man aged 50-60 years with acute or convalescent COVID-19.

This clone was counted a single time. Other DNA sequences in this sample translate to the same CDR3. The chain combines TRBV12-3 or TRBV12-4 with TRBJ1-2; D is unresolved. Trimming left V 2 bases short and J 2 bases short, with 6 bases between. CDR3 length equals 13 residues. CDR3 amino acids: CASSLSGNYGYTF. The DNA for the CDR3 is TGTGCCAGCAGTTTAAGCGGAAACTATGGCTACACCTTC.

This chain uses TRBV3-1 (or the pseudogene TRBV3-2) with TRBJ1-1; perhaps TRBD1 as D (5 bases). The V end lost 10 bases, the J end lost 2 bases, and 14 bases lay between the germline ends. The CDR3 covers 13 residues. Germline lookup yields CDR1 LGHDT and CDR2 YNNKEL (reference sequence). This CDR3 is CATTLGVNTEAFF. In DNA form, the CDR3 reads TGTGCCACAACCTTAGGGGTCAACACTGAAGCTTTCTTT.

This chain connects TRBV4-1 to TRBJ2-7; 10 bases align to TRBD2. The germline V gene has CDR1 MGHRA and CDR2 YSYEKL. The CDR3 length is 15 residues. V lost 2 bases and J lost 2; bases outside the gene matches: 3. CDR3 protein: CASSQPLAGAYEQYF. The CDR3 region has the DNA TGCGCCAGCAGCCAACCCCTAGCGGGAGCCTACGAGCAGTACTTC.

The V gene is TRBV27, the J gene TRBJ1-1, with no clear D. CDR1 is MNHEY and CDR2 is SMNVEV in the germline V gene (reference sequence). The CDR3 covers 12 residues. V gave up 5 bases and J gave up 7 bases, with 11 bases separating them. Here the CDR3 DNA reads TGTGCCAGCAGTCCCCCCTCGCGTGAAGCTTTCTTT. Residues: CASSPPSREAFF.

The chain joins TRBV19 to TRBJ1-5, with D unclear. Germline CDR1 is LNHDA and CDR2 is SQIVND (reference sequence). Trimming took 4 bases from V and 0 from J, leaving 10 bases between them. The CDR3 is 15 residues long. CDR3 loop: CASSNQVYSNQPQHF. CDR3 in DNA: TGTGCCAGTAGTAATCAGGTTTATAGCAATCAGCCCCAGCATTTT.

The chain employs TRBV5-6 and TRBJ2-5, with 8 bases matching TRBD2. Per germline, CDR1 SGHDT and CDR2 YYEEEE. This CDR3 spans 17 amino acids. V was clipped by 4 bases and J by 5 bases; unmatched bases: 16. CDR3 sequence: CASSGLPGLEGRETQYF. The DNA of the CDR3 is TGTGCCAGCAGCGGTCTGCCGGGACTAGAAGGCCGTGAGACCCAGTACTTC.

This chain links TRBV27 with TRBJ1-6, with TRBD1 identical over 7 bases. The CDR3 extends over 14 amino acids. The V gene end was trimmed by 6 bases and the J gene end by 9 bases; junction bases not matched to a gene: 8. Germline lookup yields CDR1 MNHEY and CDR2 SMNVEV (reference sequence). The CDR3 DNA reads TGTGCCAGCAGCCACAGGGGAGAGTTTTCACCCCTCCACTTT. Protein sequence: CASSHRGEFSPLHF.

The CDR3 loop reads CASSLARTAGGYTF. The CDR3 region has the DNA TGTGCCAGCAGCTTAGCGCGGACAGCTGGTGGCTACACCTTC. The chain has TRBV7-9 and TRBJ1-2; weak D call: TRBD1 (6 bases). Germline loops: CDR1 SEHNR, CDR2 FQNEAQ (reference sequence). Trimming stripped 0 bases from V and 7 bases from J, with 12 bases between. The CDR3 runs 14 residues.

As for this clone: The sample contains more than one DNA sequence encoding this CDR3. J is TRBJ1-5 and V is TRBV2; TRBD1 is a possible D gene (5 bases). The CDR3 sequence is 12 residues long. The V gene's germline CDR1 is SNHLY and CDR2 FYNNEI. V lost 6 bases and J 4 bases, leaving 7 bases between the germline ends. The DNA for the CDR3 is TGTGCCAGCAGGCAGGGTAATCAGCCCCAGCATTTT. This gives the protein CASRQGNQPQHF.

The DNA of the CDR3 is TGTGCCAGCAGCAAAGGTCGCCACGGAGAGAACACCGGGGAGCTGTTTTTT. Its protein product is CASSKGRHGENTGELFF. The V gene is TRBV3-1 (or the pseudogene TRBV3-2), the J gene TRBJ2-2; D unclear. CDR3 length: 17 amino acids. The germline gives CDR1 LGHDT, CDR2 YNNKEL (reference sequence). V lost 5 bases, J lost 1 base, and 17 bases lay in between.

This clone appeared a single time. The CDR3 DNA reads TGTGCTAGTGGTTTGGCCCAGGGTTATAGCAATCAGCCCCAGCATTTT. Protein sequence: CASGLAQGYSNQPQHF. The chain couples TRBV12-5 to TRBJ1-5, with a possible D match to TRBD1 (5 bases). Between the trimmed V and J ends, which lost 1 base and 0 bases, there was a span of 10 bases. There are 16 residues in the CDR3. The germline V gene has CDR1 LGHNT and CDR2 FRNRAP.

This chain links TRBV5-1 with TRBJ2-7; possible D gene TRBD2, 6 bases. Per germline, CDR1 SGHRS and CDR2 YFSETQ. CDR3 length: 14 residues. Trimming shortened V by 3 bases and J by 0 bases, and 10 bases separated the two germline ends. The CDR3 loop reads CASSYGTGSYEQYF. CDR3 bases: TGCGCCAGCAGCTACGGGACTGGCTCCTACGAGCAGTACTTC.

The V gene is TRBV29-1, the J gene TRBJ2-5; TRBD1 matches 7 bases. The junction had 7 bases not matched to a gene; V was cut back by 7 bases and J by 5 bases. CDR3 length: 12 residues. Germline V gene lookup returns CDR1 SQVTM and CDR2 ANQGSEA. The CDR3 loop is CSGDRDSETQYF. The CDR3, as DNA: TGCAGCGGTGACCGGGACAGCGAGACCCAGTACTTC.

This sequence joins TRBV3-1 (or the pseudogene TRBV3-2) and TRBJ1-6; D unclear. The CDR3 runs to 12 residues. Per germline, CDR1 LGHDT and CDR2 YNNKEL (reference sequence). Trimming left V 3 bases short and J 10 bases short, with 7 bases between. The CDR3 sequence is CASSQARSPLHF. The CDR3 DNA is TGTGCCAGCAGCCAGGCTAGGTCACCCCTCCACTTT.

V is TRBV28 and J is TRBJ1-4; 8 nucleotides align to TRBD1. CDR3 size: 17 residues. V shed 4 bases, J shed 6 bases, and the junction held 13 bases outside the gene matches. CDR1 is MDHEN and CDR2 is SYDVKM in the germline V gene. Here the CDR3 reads CASSSRGHGIRDEKLFF. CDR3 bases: TGTGCCAGCAGTTCCAGGGGGCATGGGATACGGGATGAAAAACTGTTTTTT.